This T cell receptor beta chain was sequenced for a study of response to subunit inactivated influenza vaccine. Overall study findings and caveats: The authors suggested that every seasonal influenza vaccination recruits few new T cells.

As regards this clonotype: Its target is not known.

TCRdb re-analysed the RT-PCR reads in MiXCR, keeping a single row per CDR3 protein. The sample consists of about 500,000 distinct CDR3 sequences, approximately 15% of them appearing once. The CDR3 has 15 residues. Germline lookup yields CDR1 MNHEY and CDR2 SMNVEV (reference sequence). The junction had 4 bases not matched to a gene; V was cut back by 5 bases and J by 2 bases. The material was CD4+ T cells sorted from PBMCs, obtained around 25 months after vaccination. The gene calls are TRBV27 and TRBJ2-7; 12 bases are a match to TRBD2. This TCR was recovered from a man between 50 and 75 years old who received an inactivated influenza vaccine. This CDR3 reads CASSPRTSGAYEQYF. The CDR3 nucleotides read TGTGCCAGCAGTCCGAGGACTAGCGGGGCCTACGAGCAGTACTTC.